The 4 T cell receptor beta chains listed next were all sequenced from one sample in a study of Ad26.COV2.S vaccination and SARS-CoV-2 variants. Assay used: immunoSEQ multiplex PCR; TCRdb lists only in-frame clones, some missing. This table holds about 480,000 clones, around 85% found once. The treatment here: around 19 received Ad26.COV2.S at low or high dose, single or two shots; about 5 received placebo; per-sample allocation not given. Sampling happened 63 days after the first vaccine or placebo injection. The input for sequencing was peripheral blood, taken in a trial of Ad26.COV2.S vaccine versus placebo. The source of these receptors is a person between 18 and 60 years old who received the Ad26.COV2.S COVID-19 vaccine or a placebo.

This sequence joins TRBV5-1 and TRBJ2-7, with D unclear. The V gene's germline CDR1 is SGHRS and CDR2 YFSETQ. There are 15 residues in the CDR3. Trimming stripped 2 bases from V and 2 bases from J, with 14 bases between. The CDR3 DNA sequence: TGCGCCAGCAGCTTTGTTGGAGCGATTACCTACGAGCAGTACTTC. This gives the protein CASSFVGAITYEQYF.

The chain uses TRBV18 and TRBJ2-5; unclear D gene. The CDR3 covers 14 residues. Trimming stripped 0 bases from V and 3 bases from J, with 8 bases between. CDR1 KGHSH and CDR2 LQKENI come from the germline V gene. The CDR3 protein is CASSPPAKKETQYF. CDR3 bases: TGTGCCAGCTCACCACCGGCCAAGAAAGAGACCCAGTACTTC.

The chain links TRBV28 to TRBJ2-1; perhaps D is TRBD1 or TRBD2 (5 bases each). V dropped 3 bases and J dropped 7 bases, with 7 bases sitting between them. The CDR3 contains 12 residues. Germline V gene data show CDR1 as MDHEN and CDR2 as SYDVKM. CDR3 DNA: TGTGCCAGCAGTTTGGGGGTGAATGAGCAGTTCTTC. As protein: CASSLGVNEQFF.

V is TRBV3-1 (or the pseudogene TRBV3-2) and J is TRBJ2-1; TRBD2 matches 7 bases. CDR3 length: 15 amino acids. Germline assignment: CDR1 LGHDT and CDR2 YNNKEL (reference sequence). V lost 0 bases, J lost 5 bases, and 4 bases stayed unmatched. The DNA of the CDR3 is TGTGCCAGCAGCCAAGATGGACTAGGTAACAATGAGCAGTTCTTC. This translates into CASSQDGLGNNEQFF.